This T cell receptor beta chain appears in the sequencing data of a study of tumor and adjacent non-tumor tissue in lung cancer. The template was RNA from unsorted bulk tissue. TCRbeta libraries were built with three rounds of nested PCR, modified from ARM-PCR. One entry per CDR3 protein results from TCRdb running MiXCR on the multiplex PCR reads. Among around 200,000 distinct CDR3 sequences, over 55% were seen once, and the ten largest hold roughly a quarter. This clonotype was observed once. The target antigen is unknown. The junction departs from the called germline gene at one end, perhaps through a read error. This CDR3 has 15 residues. Germline assignment: CDR1 SGHAT and CDR2 FQNNGV. Study-wide points: TCR diversity was significantly greater in tumor than normal lung tissue.

The sequence was collected from a man between 60 and 70 years old with non-small cell lung cancer. The sequenced sample was lung tumor tissue. The rearrangement uses TRBV11-2 and TRBJ1-3; tentatively, D is TRBD1 (6 bases). CDR3 region: CFSSLGGSPGNSIYF. The CDR3 region has the DNA TGTTTCAGCAGCTTAGGGGGTAGCCCCGGAAACTCCATATATTTT.